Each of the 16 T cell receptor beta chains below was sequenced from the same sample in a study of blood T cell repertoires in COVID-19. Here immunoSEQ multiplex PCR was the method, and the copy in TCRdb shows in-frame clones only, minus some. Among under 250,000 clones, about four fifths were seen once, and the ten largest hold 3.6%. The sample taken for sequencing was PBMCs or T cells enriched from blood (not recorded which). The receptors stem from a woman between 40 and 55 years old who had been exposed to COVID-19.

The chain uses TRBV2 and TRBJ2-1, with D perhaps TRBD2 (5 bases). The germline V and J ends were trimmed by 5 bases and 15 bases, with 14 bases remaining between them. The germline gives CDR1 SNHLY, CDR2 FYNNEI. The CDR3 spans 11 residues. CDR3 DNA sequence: TGTGCCAGCAGTCCCAACCTCGGGGTGTTCTTC. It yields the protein CASSPNLGVFF.

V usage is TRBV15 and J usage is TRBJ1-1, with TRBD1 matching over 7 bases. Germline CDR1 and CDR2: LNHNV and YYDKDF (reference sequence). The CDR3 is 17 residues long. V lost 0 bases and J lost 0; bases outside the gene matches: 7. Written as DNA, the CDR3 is TGTGCCACCAGCAGAGATCAGGGGACAGTCATGAACACTGAAGCTTTCTTT. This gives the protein CATSRDQGTVMNTEAFF.

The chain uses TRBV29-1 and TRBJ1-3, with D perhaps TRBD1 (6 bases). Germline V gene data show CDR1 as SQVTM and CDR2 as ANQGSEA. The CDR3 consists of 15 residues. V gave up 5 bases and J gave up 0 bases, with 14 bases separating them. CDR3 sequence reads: CSVLTGFHSGNTIYF. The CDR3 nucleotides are TGCAGCGTTCTCACAGGGTTCCACTCTGGAAACACCATATATTTT. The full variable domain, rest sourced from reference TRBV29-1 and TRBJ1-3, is SAVISQKPSRDICQRGTSLTIQCQVDSQVTMMFWYRQQPGQSLTLIATANQGSEATYESGFVIDKFPISRPNLTFSTLTVSNMSPEDSSIYLCSVLTGFHSGNTIYFGEGSWLTVV.

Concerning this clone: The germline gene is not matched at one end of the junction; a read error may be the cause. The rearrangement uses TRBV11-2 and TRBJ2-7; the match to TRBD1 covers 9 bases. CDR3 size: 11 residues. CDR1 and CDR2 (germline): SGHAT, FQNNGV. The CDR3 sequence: CASSATGGCVF. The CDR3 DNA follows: TGTGCCAGCAGCGCAACAGGGGGCTGTGTCTTC.

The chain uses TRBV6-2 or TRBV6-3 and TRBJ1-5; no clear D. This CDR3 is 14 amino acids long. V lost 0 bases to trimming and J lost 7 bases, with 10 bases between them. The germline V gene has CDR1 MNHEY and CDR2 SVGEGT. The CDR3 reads CASSYSRSTQPQHF. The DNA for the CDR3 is TGTGCCAGCAGTTACTCGAGGTCCACGCAGCCCCAGCATTTT.

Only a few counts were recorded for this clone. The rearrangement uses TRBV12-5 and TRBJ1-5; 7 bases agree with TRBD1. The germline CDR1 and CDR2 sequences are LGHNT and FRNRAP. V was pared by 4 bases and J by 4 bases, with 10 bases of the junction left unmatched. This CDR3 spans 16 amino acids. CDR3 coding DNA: TGTGCTAGTGGTTCGACCTTGGGACAGCAGAATCAGCCCCAGCATTTT. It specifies CASGSTLGQQNQPQHF.

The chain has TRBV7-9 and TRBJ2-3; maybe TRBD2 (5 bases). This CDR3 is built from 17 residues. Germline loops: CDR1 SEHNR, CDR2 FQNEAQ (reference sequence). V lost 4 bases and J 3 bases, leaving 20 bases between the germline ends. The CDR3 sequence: CASSSRVSSSGTDTQYF. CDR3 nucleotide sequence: TGTGCCAGCAGCTCACGCGTTTCGTCCTCGGGGACAGATACGCAGTATTTT.

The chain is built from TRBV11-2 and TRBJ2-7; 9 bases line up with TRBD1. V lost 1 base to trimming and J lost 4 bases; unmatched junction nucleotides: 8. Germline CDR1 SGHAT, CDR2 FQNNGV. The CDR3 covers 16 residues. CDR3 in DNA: TGTGCCAGCAGCTTAGGTGGGACAGGGAATTTATACGAGCAGTACTTC. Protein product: CASSLGGTGNLYEQYF.

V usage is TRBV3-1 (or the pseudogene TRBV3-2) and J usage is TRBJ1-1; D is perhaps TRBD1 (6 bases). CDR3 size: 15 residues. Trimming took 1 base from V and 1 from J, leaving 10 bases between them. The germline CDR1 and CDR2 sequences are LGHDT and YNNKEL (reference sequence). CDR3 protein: CASSQAGQRNTEAFF. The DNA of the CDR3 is TGTGCCAGCAGCCAAGCGGGACAAAGGAACACTGAAGCTTTCTTT.

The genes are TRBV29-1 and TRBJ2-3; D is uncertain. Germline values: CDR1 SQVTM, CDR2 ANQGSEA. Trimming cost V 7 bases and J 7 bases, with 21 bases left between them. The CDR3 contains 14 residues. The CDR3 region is CSGINFTPPYTQYF. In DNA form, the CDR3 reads TGCAGCGGAATTAACTTTACTCCGCCTTATACGCAGTATTTT.

The CDR3 reads CASSLWTGELGYGYTF. DNA of the CDR3: TGTGCCAGCAGCCTCTGGACAGGAGAACTAGGATATGGCTACACCTTC. The chain links TRBV7-2 to TRBJ1-2; 7 bases are a match to TRBD1. Germline CDR1 is SGHTA and CDR2 is FQGNSA. The CDR3 consists of 16 residues. The trim removed 5 bases at V and 5 bases at J, leaving 14 bases unmatched.

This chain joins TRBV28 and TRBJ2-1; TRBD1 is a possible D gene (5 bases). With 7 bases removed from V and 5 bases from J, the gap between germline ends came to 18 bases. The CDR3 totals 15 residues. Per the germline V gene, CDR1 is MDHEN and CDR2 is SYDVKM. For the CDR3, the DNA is TGTGCCAGCATCCTCCCCGGACATCGAAACAATGAGCAGTTCTTC. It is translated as CASILPGHRNNEQFF.

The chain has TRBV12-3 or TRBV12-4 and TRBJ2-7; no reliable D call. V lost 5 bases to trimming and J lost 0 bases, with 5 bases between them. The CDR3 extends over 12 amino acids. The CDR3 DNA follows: TGTGCCAGCAGTACGAGCTCCTACGAGCAGTACTTC. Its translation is CASSTSSYEQYF.

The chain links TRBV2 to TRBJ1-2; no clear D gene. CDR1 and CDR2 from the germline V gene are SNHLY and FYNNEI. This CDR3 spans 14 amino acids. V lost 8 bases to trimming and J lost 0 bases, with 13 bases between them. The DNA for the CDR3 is TGTGCCAGCTGGGCAGGCCCAACTAACTATGGCTACACCTTC. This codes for CASWAGPTNYGYTF.

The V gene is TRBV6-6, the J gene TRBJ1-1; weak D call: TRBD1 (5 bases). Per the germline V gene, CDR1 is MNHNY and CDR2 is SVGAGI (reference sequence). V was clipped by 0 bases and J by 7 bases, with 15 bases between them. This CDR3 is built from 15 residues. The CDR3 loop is CASSYSEGRKGEAFF. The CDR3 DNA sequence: TGTGCCAGCAGTTACTCGGAGGGGCGCAAAGGTGAAGCTTTCTTT.

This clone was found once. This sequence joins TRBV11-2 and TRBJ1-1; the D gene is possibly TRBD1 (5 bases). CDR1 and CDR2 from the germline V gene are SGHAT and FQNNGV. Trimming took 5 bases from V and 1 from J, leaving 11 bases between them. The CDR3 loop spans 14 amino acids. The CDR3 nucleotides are TGTGCCAGCAGCCGACAGTCTACGAACACTGAAGCTTTCTTT. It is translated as CASSRQSTNTEAFF.